This TCR beta chain was recorded in a study of blood T cell repertoires in COVID-19. The data were produced by immunoSEQ multiplex PCR, yet TCRdb's version contains in-frame clones alone and is incomplete. The sample contains over 100,000 clones, about 79% of which appear only once. Germline loops: CDR1 GTSNPN, CDR2 SVGIG (reference sequence). V was pared by 2 bases and J by 0 bases, with 2 bases between. The CDR3 runs 13 residues. The source is a woman aged 70-85 years with acute or convalescent COVID-19. Sequencing was performed on peripheral blood. The chain combines TRBV30 with TRBJ1-6; D remains ambiguous. In DNA, the CDR3 is TGTGCCTGGAGTCGCTCCTATAATTCACCCCTCCACTTT. This translates into CAWSRSYNSPLHF.